This T cell receptor beta chain was recovered during a study of Graves' ophthalmopathy and Graves' hyperthyroidism. Findings and caveats of the study: Most clonotypes expanded in thyroid above 0.001 frequency were present in blood too.

About this clonotype itself: The antigen is unknown.

From RNA, the CDR3 regions of TCR beta chains were amplified and sequenced. The first round was an RT-PCR with HTBI primers, and the second round was a multiplex PCR. TCRdb passed the multiplex PCR reads through MiXCR, listing each CDR3 protein once. Of 650,000 to 900,000 distinct CDR3 sequences listed, around 40% are singletons. Germline CDR1 and CDR2: DFQATT and SNEGSKA (reference sequence). Trimming left V 1 base short and J 2 bases short, with 20 bases between. The CDR3 has 17 residues. This clonotype was obtained from an adult man with Graves' ophthalmopathy. Sample: peripheral blood. The genes are TRBV20-1 and TRBJ2-5; TRBD2 is a possible D gene (6 bases). This CDR3 is CSARVMGYSGPQETQYF. The CDR3 bases are TGCAGTGCTAGAGTGATGGGATATAGCGGACCTCAAGAGACCCAGTACTTC.